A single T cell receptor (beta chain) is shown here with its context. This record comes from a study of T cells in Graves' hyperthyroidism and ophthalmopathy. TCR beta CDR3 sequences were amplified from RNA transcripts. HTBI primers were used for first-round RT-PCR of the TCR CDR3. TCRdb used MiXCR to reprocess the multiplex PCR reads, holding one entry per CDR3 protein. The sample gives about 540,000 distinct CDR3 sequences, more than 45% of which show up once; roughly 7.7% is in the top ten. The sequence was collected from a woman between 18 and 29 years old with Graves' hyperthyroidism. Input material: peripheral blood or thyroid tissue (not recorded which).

The CDR3 bases are TGTGCCAGCAGACAGGGGTCCCCCTACGAGCAGTACTTC. It translates to CASRQGSPYEQYF. This chain joins TRBV6-5 and TRBJ2-7; 7 bases are a match to TRBD1. The CDR3 extends over 13 amino acids. Germline-derived CDR1 and CDR2 are MNHEY and SVGAGI. V was clipped by 6 bases and J by 2 bases; unmatched bases: 4.